The source of this T cell receptor (beta chain) is a study of cytomegalovirus exposure and HLA in healthy donors. Overall study findings and caveats: The analysis excluded some indistinguishable V segments, including TRBV6-2 and TRBV6-3. The authors later found HLA-associated TCR beta chains more clonally expanded than equally common others.

Germline assignment: CDR1 WSHSY and CDR2 SAAADI. The V end lost 4 bases, the J end lost 3 bases, and 15 bases lay between the germline ends. The CDR3 runs 15 residues. The PCR used 60 Vbeta and 13 Jbeta primers. Data came from immunoSEQ multiplex PCR; TCRdb stores just in-frame clones and leaves some out. The sample contains about 150,000 clones, more than 75% of which appear only once. In regard to this clone: Its antigen is undetermined.

The V and J genes are TRBV10-2 and TRBJ1-2, with D perhaps TRBD1 (5 bases). The sample taken for sequencing was PBMCs. This receptor was identified in a woman in her late teens or twenties in good health and CMV-seronegative. This CDR3 reads CASSGRGLGDYGYTF. In DNA form, the CDR3 reads TGCGCCAGCAGTGGGAGGGGATTAGGTGACTATGGCTACACCTTC.